These T cell receptor beta chains were read from a single sample in a study of cytomegalovirus exposure and HLA in healthy donors. Sequencing used immunoSEQ multiplex PCR; TCRdb keeps in-frame clones, though not all of them. The sample records 100,000 to 150,000 clones, approximately 64% being singletons. The sample consisted of PBMCs. The receptors here all came from a woman aged 40 to 55 in good health and CMV-seronegative. CDR3s include the opening cysteine and the closing phenylalanine or tryptophan. D genes are given only for firm matches. Clone size is given for some rows only: seen once, a few or many times, or a class if the clone is expanded.

V gene	J gene	D gene	clone size	CDR3 DNA	CDR3 protein
TRBV15	TRBJ2-1	NA	NA	TGTGCCACCAGCCGCGGGAACGCAGGGGGCTACAATGAGCAGTTCTTC	CATSRGNAGGYNEQFF
TRBV27	TRBJ2-3	NA	once	TGTGCCAGCAGTCCTCTCCGACAAACGGATACGCAGTATTTT	CASSPLRQTDTQYF
TRBV2	TRBJ1-5	NA	few	TGTGCCAGCAGTCTAGGCGGGGGGCTTCAGCCCCAGCATTTT	CASSLGGGLQPQHF
TRBV9	TRBJ1-2	NA	NA	TGTGCCAGCAGCGTAGATCCGACAGCTTCCTATGGCTACACCTTC	CASSVDPTASYGYTF
TRBV4-2	TRBJ1-2	NA	NA	TGTGCCAGCAGCCAAGATCGGGGTGGCTATGGCTACACCTTC	CASSQDRGGYGYTF
TRBV27	TRBJ2-3	TRBD2	NA	TGTGCCAGCAGTTTATCATCTAGCGGGGGTATGGCAGATACGCAGTATTTT	CASSLSSSGGMADTQYF
TRBV7-3	TRBJ2-3	NA	NA	TGTGCCAGCAGCTTAGAGGGGGAAACAGATACGCAGTATTTT	CASSLEGETDTQYF
TRBV27	TRBJ1-1	NA	NA	TGTGCCAGCAGTTTATATGCAGGGGCAACGATGAACACTGAAGCTTTCTTT	CASSLYAGATMNTEAFF
TRBV5-8	TRBJ2-3	NA	NA	TGTGCCAGCAGCTTGAACGGCAGGAGCACAGATACGCAGTATTTT	CASSLNGRSTDTQYF
TRBV5-1	TRBJ1-1	NA	once	TGCGCCAGCAGCGCGGGGACCGAAATGAACACTGAAGCTTTCTTT	CASSAGTEMNTEAFF
TRBV7-9	TRBJ2-7	NA	NA	TGTGCCAGCAGCCCTACGGGGAGTGACTACGAGCAGTACTTC	CASSPTGSDYEQYF
TRBV6-1	TRBJ1-4	TRBD1	few	TGTGCCAGCAGTGAAGAGGGACAGGGTATTAGGAAACTGTTTTTT	CASSEEGQGIRKLFF
TRBV6-6	TRBJ1-3	NA	few	TGTGCCAGCACCTCGGAGAGCTCTGGAAACACCATATATTTT	CASTSESSGNTIYF
TRBV5-4	TRBJ2-7	TRBD2	NA	TGTGCCAGCAGCTTGGCTTTTGGGACTAGCGGGGTCGAGCAGTACTTC	CASSLAFGTSGVEQYF
TRBV13	TRBJ1-1	NA	NA	TGTGCCAGCAGCTTAGGGGGGTTTGGCCGGGGCACTGAAGCTTTCTTT	CASSLGGFGRGTEAFF
TRBV4-1	TRBJ1-6	NA	NA	TGCGCCAGCAGCCAAGATCAAGATCGATGGGTGGGCAGACGTGGATATAATTCACCCCTCCACTTT	CASSQDQDRWVGRRGYNSPLHF
TRBV6-1	TRBJ2-3	NA	NA	TGTGCCAGCAGTGCGTCTACCGGCACAGATACGCAGTATTTT	CASSASTGTDTQYF
TRBV7-9	TRBJ2-7	NA	few	TGTGCCAGCAGCTTAGCGCCGGTACGCGAGCAGTACTTC	CASSLAPVREQYF
TRBV7-9	TRBJ1-2	NA	NA	TGTGCCAGCAGCCCCCGAGGGTTAGCTAACTATGGCTACACCTTC	CASSPRGLANYGYTF
TRBV5-1	TRBJ1-5	NA	once	TGCGCCAGCAGCTTGAGCGGTCAGCCCCAGCATTTT	CASSLSGQPQHF
TRBV14	TRBJ2-4	NA	NA	TGTGCCAGCAGCCCCGAGGGCTTAGCCAAAAACATTCAGTACTTC	CASSPEGLAKNIQYF
TRBV7-6	TRBJ1-1	NA	NA	TGTGCCAGCAGCTTATCAGGATCGGAAAGCCCTTTCTTT	CASSLSGSESPFF
TRBV15	TRBJ1-2	NA	few	TGTGCCACCAGCAGGTCTGCCCAGGCGTCCTACACCTTC	CATSRSAQASYTF
TRBV7-9	TRBJ2-5	TRBD1	NA	TGTGCCAGCAGCTCCGGACAGGGGATGGAGACCCAGTACTTC	CASSSGQGMETQYF
TRBV27	TRBJ2-6	NA	few	TGTGCCAGCAGTTTACGCCCCCCGACAGCCCGAGTAGATCCGTCTGGGGCCAACGTCCTGACTTTC	CASSLRPPTARVDPSGANVLTF
TRBV19	TRBJ1-5	NA	once	TGTGCCAGTAGTATAATGGCTTATAGCAATCAGCCCCAGCATTTT	CASSIMAYSNQPQHF
TRBV27	TRBJ1-1	NA	NA	TGTGCCAGCAGGTCACAGGGGAACACTGAAGCTTTCTTT	CASRSQGNTEAFF
TRBV15	TRBJ1-4	TRBD1	NA	TGTGCCACCAGCCCCCGGACAGGGGGCACTGAAAAACTGTTTTTT	CATSPRTGGTEKLFF
TRBV13	TRBJ2-3	NA	once	TGTGCCAGCGGGGGCTCGGACGGTCCGGTAGATACGCAGTATTTT	CASGGSDGPVDTQYF
TRBV4-1	TRBJ2-5	NA	NA	TGCGCCAGCAGCCAAGAGCACTTGGACCAAGAGACCCAGTACTTC	CASSQEHLDQETQYF
TRBV7-3	TRBJ2-3	TRBD2	NA	TGTGCCAGCAGCTCACCGTGGCCCCCCACGGGGGGGGGTATTGAAGATACGCAGTATTTT	CASSSPWPPTGGGIEDTQYF
TRBV27	TRBJ1-6	NA	few	TGTGCCAGCAGATCCCGGGGGGTTTGGTCACCCCTCCACTTT	CASRSRGVWSPLHF
TRBV7-8	TRBJ1-5	NA	NA	TGTGCCAGCAGCTTTTCTGGACAGTCCAATCAGCCCCAGCATTTT	CASSFSGQSNQPQHF
TRBV5-6	TRBJ2-5	NA	NA	TGTGCCAGCAGCCGCGCAGCTATGGCTAGCGCTTGGGAGACCCAGTACTTC	CASSRAAMASAWETQYF
TRBV28	TRBJ2-7	NA	NA	TGTGCCAGCAGTCTCCCATCCCCCGGCGAGCAGTACTTC	CASSLPSPGEQYF
TRBV5-1	TRBJ1-2	TRBD1	NA	TGCGCCAGCAGCTTGGGGACAGGGGGCGACTATGGCTACACCTTC	CASSLGTGGDYGYTF
TRBV4-1	TRBJ1-2	TRBD1	NA	TGCGCCAGCAGCCAACTTCTGGACAGGGGTGGTGGCTACACCTTC	CASSQLLDRGGGYTF